The rows below give T cell receptor beta chains drawn from one sample of a study of graft-versus-host responses after intestinal transplantation. Data came from immunoSEQ multiplex PCR; TCRdb stores just in-frame clones and leaves some out. Found here are some 14,000 clones, around a third of them singletons; the top ten hold around 2%. This specimen consisted of alloreactive CD8+ T cells from a mixed lymphocyte reaction culture, obtained before intestinal transplant. These receptors were obtained from a human patient who received an intestinal transplant. Both conserved end residues are part of each CDR3. D genes are given only for firm matches. The size entry is marked missing in some rows and otherwise reads once, few, many or a size class.

cdr3_nt cdr3_aa clone_size j_call v_call d_call
TGCGCCAGCAGTCGGACAGGCTCTCTATACAATGAGCAGTTCTTC CASSRTGSLYNEQFF NA TRBJ2-1 TRBV10-2 TRBD1
TGTGCCAGCAGCTTAGGAGGATCTGGAAACACCATATATTTT CASSLGGSGNTIYF few TRBJ1-3 TRBV11-1 NA
TGTGCCAGCAGCGGCGCCGGGACTAGCGGGGGGACTAGCACAGATACGCAGTATTTT CASSGAGTSGGTSTDTQYF NA TRBJ2-3 TRBV7-9 TRBD2
TGTGCCAGCAGCTTGGCCGCGGGGGGACTAGCGGGCCACAATGAGCAGTTCTTC CASSLAAGGLAGHNEQFF few TRBJ2-1 TRBV5-4 TRBD2
TGTGCCAGCACCCGAAACGAGGGCTACGAGCAGTACTTC CASTRNEGYEQYF NA TRBJ2-7 TRBV7-6 NA
TGTGCCAGCAGCCCACGGACAGGGCAAGAAATGAACACTGAAGCTTTCTTT CASSPRTGQEMNTEAFF few TRBJ1-1 TRBV11-3 TRBD1
TGCGCCAGCAGCTCGACGGACAGGGCCTATAATTCACCCCTCCACTTT CASSSTDRAYNSPLHF NA TRBJ1-6 TRBV4-1 TRBD1
TGTGCCAGCAGCTTGGGGGTTGTTAGCGGGGAGGATGAGCAGTTCTTC CASSLGVVSGEDEQFF NA TRBJ2-1 TRBV5-8 TRBD2
TGTGCCAGCACATTAACTAGCGGGGGTTCCTACGAGCAGTACTTC CASTLTSGGSYEQYF few TRBJ2-7 TRBV6-6 TRBD2
TGTGCCAGCAGTCGCGGTGGAGAAGCTTTCTTT CASSRGGEAFF once TRBJ1-1 TRBV7-9 NA
TGTGCCGCATCAGGCGTATCCTACGAGCAGTACTTC CAASGVSYEQYF NA TRBJ2-7 TRBV7-9 NA
TGTGCCAGCAGCGTCACCCCCCTTCTCAGCGGGGGGTACAATGAGCAGTTCTTC CASSVTPLLSGGYNEQFF NA TRBJ2-1 TRBV9 TRBD2
TGTGCCAGCATCCCGGCAGGGGGCAATGAGCAGTTCTTC CASIPAGGNEQFF NA TRBJ2-1 TRBV6-5 TRBD1
TGTGCCAGCAGCTTGGTTGGGGGGGAGACCCAGTACTTC CASSLVGGETQYF NA TRBJ2-5 TRBV5-6 NA
TGTGCCAGCAGCAAAGGCCCCCCCGGGACTGGGGCCAACGTCCTGACTTTC CASSKGPPGTGANVLTF few TRBJ2-6 TRBV21-1 NA
TGTGCCAGCACCCCCGAGGGCGGGAACACTGAAGCTTTCTTT CASTPEGGNTEAFF few TRBJ1-1 TRBV5-4 NA
TGTGCCAGCAGTTACTCGGGGGACAGCTTTTATGGCTACACCTTC CASSYSGDSFYGYTF NA TRBJ1-2 TRBV6-5 TRBD1
TGTGCCAGCAGCTTAGAGATCGGTCACGAGCAGTACTTC CASSLEIGHEQYF NA TRBJ2-7 TRBV7-6 NA